This is a list of T cell receptor beta chains from one sample in a study of T cells in localized non-small cell lung cancer. Repertoires were generated with immunoSEQ multiplex PCR, while TCRdb's copy carries only in-frame clones and drops some. This table holds about 59,000 clones, around 90% found once. This specimen consisted of peripheral blood, obtained before any cancer treatment. Receptors originate from a man aged 40-75 years with stage I squamous cell lung carcinoma. Both conserved end residues are part of each CDR3. The D gene is left open where the match is weak. Size is omitted from some rows. Given values are once, few, many or a class for expanded clones.

v_gene: TRBV27
d_gene: NA
abundance: once
len: 14
j_gene: TRBJ2-5
CDR3aa: CASSFSRGQETQYF
CDR3nt: TGTGCCAGCAGTTTTAGCAGGGGCCAAGAGACCCAGTACTTC

v_gene: TRBV18
d_gene: NA
abundance: NA
len: 15
j_gene: TRBJ1-1
CDR3aa: CASSPANRVNTEAFF
CDR3nt: TGTGCCAGCTCACCAGCGAACCGAGTGAACACTGAAGCTTTCTTT

v_gene: TRBV25-1
d_gene: NA
abundance: NA
len: 14
j_gene: TRBJ2-7
CDR3aa: CASSKYGTGHEQYF
CDR3nt: TGTGCCAGCAGTAAATACGGGACTGGACACGAGCAGTACTTC

v_gene: TRBV10-3
d_gene: NA
abundance: NA
len: 13
j_gene: TRBJ2-7
CDR3aa: CAISESVSGEQYF
CDR3nt: TGTGCCATCAGTGAGTCGGTCTCAGGCGAGCAGTACTTC

v_gene: TRBV7-8
d_gene: NA
abundance: NA
len: 16
j_gene: TRBJ1-3
CDR3aa: CASSLNLQNSGNTIYF
CDR3nt: TGTGCCAGCAGCTTAAATCTGCAGAACTCTGGAAACACCATATATTTT

v_gene: TRBV9
d_gene: NA
abundance: NA
len: 15
j_gene: TRBJ1-1
CDR3aa: CASSGIAEGTTEAFF
CDR3nt: TGTGCCAGCAGCGGCATTGCAGAGGGCACCACTGAAGCTTTCTTT

v_gene: TRBV30
d_gene: TRBD1
abundance: few
len: 15
j_gene: TRBJ1-2
CDR3aa: CAWSATGQGGPGYTF
CDR3nt: TGTGCCTGGAGTGCTACGGGACAGGGGGGGCCTGGCTACACCTTC

v_gene: TRBV19
d_gene: NA
abundance: NA
len: 12
j_gene: TRBJ1-1
CDR3aa: CASSRGTHEAFF
CDR3nt: TGTGCCAGTAGTAGGGGGACACATGAAGCTTTCTTT

v_gene: TRBV4-3
d_gene: TRBD2
abundance: once
len: 15
j_gene: TRBJ2-1
CDR3aa: CASSQEAGVWNEQFF
CDR3nt: TGCGCCAGCAGCCAAGAAGCGGGAGTATGGAATGAGCAGTTCTTC

v_gene: TRBV4-3
d_gene: NA
abundance: once
len: 15
j_gene: TRBJ1-4
CDR3aa: CASSQDNSSNEKLFF
CDR3nt: TGCGCCAGCAGCCAAGATAATAGTTCTAATGAAAAACTGTTTTTT

v_gene: TRBV25-1
d_gene: TRBD1
abundance: few
len: 15
j_gene: TRBJ2-3
CDR3aa: CASSVGQGSTDTQYF
CDR3nt: TGTGCCAGCAGTGTCGGACAGGGGAGCACAGATACGCAGTATTTT

v_gene: TRBV5-8
d_gene: TRBD2
abundance: NA
len: 16
j_gene: TRBJ2-1
CDR3aa: CASSFNRDYSYNEQFF
CDR3nt: TGTGCCAGCAGCTTCAACCGGGACTACTCCTACAATGAGCAGTTCTTC

v_gene: TRBV11-1
d_gene: TRBD2
abundance: once
len: 15
j_gene: TRBJ2-5
CDR3aa: CASSFNGGVQETQYF
CDR3nt: TGTGCCAGCAGCTTCAACGGGGGGGTTCAAGAGACCCAGTACTTC

v_gene: TRBV7-2
d_gene: TRBD1
abundance: NA
len: 14
j_gene: TRBJ2-1
CDR3aa: CASSPGTGFDEQFF
CDR3nt: TGTGCCAGCAGCCCTGGGACAGGGTTCGATGAGCAGTTCTTC

v_gene: TRBV7-2
d_gene: TRBD2
abundance: NA
len: 16
j_gene: TRBJ2-7
CDR3aa: CASSLGLAGGSYEQYF
CDR3nt: TGTGCCAGCAGCCTAGGTCTCGCGGGAGGGTCCTACGAGCAGTACTTC

v_gene: TRBV9
d_gene: NA
abundance: NA
len: 12
j_gene: TRBJ2-3
CDR3aa: CASSPYTDTQYF
CDR3nt: TGTGCCAGCAGCCCCTATACAGATACGCAGTATTTT

v_gene: TRBV28
d_gene: NA
abundance: NA
len: 14
j_gene: TRBJ1-2
CDR3aa: CASRTNREYHGYTF
CDR3nt: TGTGCCAGCAGAACAAACAGGGAATATCATGGCTACACCTTC

v_gene: TRBV27
d_gene: TRBD1
abundance: NA
len: 15
j_gene: TRBJ2-1
CDR3aa: CASSLRGQGANEQFF
CDR3nt: TGTGCCAGCAGTTTAAGGGGACAGGGGGCCAATGAGCAGTTCTTC

v_gene: TRBV14
d_gene: NA
abundance: NA
len: 14
j_gene: TRBJ2-4
CDR3aa: CASSQGSVVGIQYF
CDR3nt: TGTGCCAGCAGCCAAGGAAGTGTAGTAGGGATTCAGTACTTC

v_gene: TRBV6-5
d_gene: NA
abundance: few
len: 14
j_gene: TRBJ1-2
CDR3aa: CASSEASPSYGYTF
CDR3nt: TGTGCCAGCTCCGAGGCGAGTCCTTCCTATGGCTACACCTTC

v_gene: TRBV6-6
d_gene: NA
abundance: NA
len: 15
j_gene: TRBJ2-1
CDR3aa: CASSYSGTANNEQFF
CDR3nt: TGTGCCAGCAGTTACTCCGGGACTGCAAACAATGAGCAGTTCTTC

v_gene: TRBV14
d_gene: NA
abundance: NA
len: 14
j_gene: TRBJ2-3
CDR3aa: CASSLLGPGDTQYF
CDR3nt: TGTGCCAGCAGCCTTTTAGGGCCTGGAGATACGCAGTATTTT

v_gene: TRBV9
d_gene: NA
abundance: NA
len: 15
j_gene: TRBJ1-1
CDR3aa: CASSILTGLNTEAFF
CDR3nt: TGTGCCAGCAGCATTCTAACAGGTTTGAACACTGAAGCTTTCTTT

v_gene: TRBV18
d_gene: NA
abundance: NA
len: 13
j_gene: TRBJ2-3
CDR3aa: CASSPPSTDTQYF
CDR3nt: TGTGCCAGCTCACCCCCCAGCACAGATACGCAGTATTTT

v_gene: TRBV7-9
d_gene: NA
abundance: NA
len: 15
j_gene: TRBJ2-1
CDR3aa: CASSLEEGHYNEQFF
CDR3nt: TGTGCCAGCAGCTTAGAGGAGGGACATTACAATGAGCAGTTCTTC

v_gene: TRBV7-7
d_gene: NA
abundance: NA
len: 15
j_gene: TRBJ1-5
CDR3aa: CASSFSKGGFQPQHF
CDR3nt: TGTGCTAGCAGCTTTTCTAAGGGGGGATTCCAGCCCCAGCATTTT

v_gene: TRBV6-1
d_gene: TRBD1
abundance: once
len: 12
j_gene: TRBJ1-2
CDR3aa: CASSQGAYGYTF
CDR3nt: TGTGCCAGCAGCCAGGGGGCGTATGGCTACACCTTC

v_gene: TRBV10-3
d_gene: TRBD2
abundance: NA
len: 16
j_gene: TRBJ2-7
CDR3aa: CAACPSGSFTGYEQYF
CDR3nt: TGTGCCGCCTGCCCCAGCGGGAGCTTCACGGGCTACGAGCAGTACTTC

v_gene: TRBV5-5
d_gene: NA
abundance: NA
len: 18
j_gene: TRBJ1-4
CDR3aa: CASSLYSAGASTNEKLFF
CDR3nt: TGTGCCAGCAGCCTCTATTCGGCCGGGGCCTCAACTAATGAAAAACTGTTTTTT

v_gene: TRBV18
d_gene: NA
abundance: NA
len: 17
j_gene: TRBJ1-4
CDR3aa: CASSPPSGPTAGEKLFF
CDR3nt: TGTGCCAGCTCACCACCGTCGGGACCCACGGCGGGTGAAAAACTGTTTTTT

v_gene: TRBV7-2
d_gene: TRBD2
abundance: NA
len: 16
j_gene: TRBJ2-5
CDR3aa: CASSSDLAGLLRTQYF
CDR3nt: TGTGCCAGCAGCTCCGATCTAGCGGGACTACTGAGGACCCAGTACTTC

v_gene: TRBV30
d_gene: TRBD1
abundance: NA
len: 13
j_gene: TRBJ1-5
CDR3aa: CAWSVRGHQPQHF
CDR3nt: TGTGCCTGGAGTGTCAGGGGGCATCAGCCCCAGCATTTT

v_gene: TRBV11-2
d_gene: TRBD2
abundance: NA
len: 18
j_gene: TRBJ2-7
CDR3aa: CASSSIKGLAGDSYEQYF
CDR3nt: TGTGCCAGCAGCTCAATCAAGGGACTAGCGGGAGATTCTTACGAGCAGTACTTC

v_gene: TRBV5-4
d_gene: TRBD2
abundance: NA
len: 16
j_gene: TRBJ2-1
CDR3aa: CASSPRGAGVYNEQFF
CDR3nt: TGTGCCAGCAGCCCGAGGGGAGCGGGGGTTTACAATGAGCAGTTCTTC

v_gene: TRBV28
d_gene: TRBD1
abundance: once
len: 18
j_gene: TRBJ1-5
CDR3aa: CASSPFAGQGGYLQPQHF
CDR3nt: TGTGCCAGCAGCCCCTTCGCCGGACAGGGGGGATACCTTCAGCCCCAGCATTTT

v_gene: TRBV30
d_gene: TRBD1
abundance: NA
len: 15
j_gene: TRBJ1-2
CDR3aa: CAWSVIAGTGGGYTF
CDR3nt: TGTGCCTGGAGTGTAATCGCAGGGACAGGGGGTGGCTACACCTTC

v_gene: TRBV2
d_gene: NA
abundance: NA
len: 14
j_gene: TRBJ2-2
CDR3aa: CASGATGNTGELFF
CDR3nt: TGTGCCAGCGGGGCGACAGGGAACACCGGGGAGCTGTTTTTT

v_gene: TRBV4-3
d_gene: NA
abundance: NA
len: 16
j_gene: TRBJ1-2
CDR3aa: CASSQDRGEANYGYTF
CDR3nt: TGCGCCAGCAGCCAAGATAGGGGGGAAGCTAACTATGGCTACACCTTC

v_gene: TRBV11-2
d_gene: NA
abundance: NA
len: 15
j_gene: TRBJ2-4
CDR3aa: CASSFGGYPKTIQYF
CDR3nt: TGTGCCAGCAGCTTCGGGGGCTACCCTAAAACCATTCAGTACTTC

v_gene: TRBV5-1
d_gene: NA
abundance: NA
len: 14
j_gene: TRBJ2-3
CDR3aa: CASSLTAFTDTQYF
CDR3nt: TGCGCCAGCAGCTTGACGGCGTTCACAGATACGCAGTATTTT

v_gene: TRBV4-3
d_gene: NA
abundance: NA
len: 15
j_gene: TRBJ2-4
CDR3aa: CASSQDSQAKNIQYF
CDR3nt: TGCGCCAGCAGCCAAGACAGTCAAGCCAAAAACATTCAGTACTTC

v_gene: TRBV5-1
d_gene: NA
abundance: NA
len: 15
j_gene: TRBJ2-1
CDR3aa: CASSRGRDSYNEQFF
CDR3nt: TGCGCCAGCAGCCGGGGCCGGGACTCCTACAATGAGCAGTTCTTC